The 10 T cell receptor beta chains below were found in one sample sequenced in a study of cytomegalovirus exposure and HLA in healthy donors. The PCR ran on 60 Vbeta and 13 Jbeta primers. Data came from immunoSEQ multiplex PCR; TCRdb stores just in-frame clones and leaves some out. Of under 200,000 clones listed, 60% to 85% are singletons. The material sequenced was PBMCs. These receptors were taken from a woman aged 35 to 49 in good health and CMV-seronegative.

This clone was recorded a few times. The rearrangement uses TRBV5-1 and TRBJ1-5, with D unclear. Germline lookup yields CDR1 SGHRS and CDR2 YFSETQ. The V gene lost 0 bases and the J gene lost 5 bases, with 9 bases spanning the gap. The CDR3 extends over 14 amino acids. In DNA form, the CDR3 reads TGCGCCAGCAGCTTGGGCCAGGTTGATCAGCCCCAGCATTTT. It translates to CASSLGQVDQPQHF.

The rearrangement joins TRBV4-1 to TRBJ2-7; 10 nucleotides agree with TRBD1. The V segment lost 0 bases and the J segment 3 bases; nucleotides outside the gene matches: 2. The germline CDR1 and CDR2 sequences are MGHRA and YSYEKL. The CDR3 loop spans 15 amino acids. CDR3 sequence (DNA): TGCGCCAGCAGCCAAGACGGGACAGGGGACTACGAGCAGTACTTC. It specifies CASSQDGTGDYEQYF.

CDR3 protein: CASSLVLGSGELFF. In nucleotides, the CDR3 is TGTGCCAGCAGCTTGGTGTTGGGGAGTGGGGAGCTGTTTTTT. This rearrangement joins TRBV5-8 to TRBJ2-2; a weak D match, TRBD2 (5 bases). Trimming left V 0 bases short and J 8 bases short, with 11 bases between. CDR3 length: 14 amino acids. CDR1 and CDR2 from the germline V gene are SGHTS and YDEGEE.

This rearrangement joins TRBV4-1 to TRBJ2-1, with D maybe TRBD1 (5 bases). From germline, CDR1 is MGHRA and CDR2 YSYEKL. V lost 1 base to trimming and J lost 3 bases, with 16 bases between them. The CDR3 length is 17 residues. The CDR3 is CASSQGVDITIYNEQFF. CDR3 in DNA: TGCGCCAGCAGCCAAGGAGTGGACATCACAATCTACAATGAGCAGTTCTTC.

V usage is TRBV7-8 and J usage is TRBJ2-2; no reliable D call. V was trimmed by 3 bases and J by 5 bases, leaving 10 bases between them. Germline V gene sequence: CDR1 SGHVS, CDR2 FQNEAQ. The CDR3 has 14 amino acids. DNA of the CDR3: TGTGCCAGCAGCTTCCCCGGTTTTACCGGGGAGCTGTTTTTT. This translates into CASSFPGFTGELFF.

The chain is built from TRBV6-1 and TRBJ2-6, with no clear D. The ends were cut back, 8 bases at V and 3 bases at J, with 14 bases in the middle. CDR3 size: 15 residues. Germline lookup yields CDR1 MNHNS and CDR2 SASEGT. The CDR3: CASGPGIGGANVLTF. The DNA for the CDR3 is TGTGCCAGCGGCCCAGGCATTGGTGGGGCCAACGTCCTGACTTTC.

The V and J genes are TRBV7-9 and TRBJ1-1; TRBD1 might be the D (5 bases). The CDR3 spans 14 residues. From germline, CDR1 is SEHNR and CDR2 FQNEAQ (reference sequence). Between the trimmed V and J ends, which lost 3 bases and 4 bases, there was a span of 12 bases. Here the CDR3 reads CASSFSIGGTEAFF. CDR3 nucleotides: TGTGCCAGCAGCTTTAGTATCGGGGGCACTGAAGCTTTCTTT.

This chain connects TRBV5-1 to TRBJ2-1; maybe TRBD1 (5 bases). The CDR3 covers 16 residues. The V gene's germline CDR1 is SGHRS and CDR2 YFSETQ. Trimming shortened V by 0 bases and J by 9 bases, and 19 bases separated the two germline ends. This CDR3 is CASSLDGRVNPSEQFF. The CDR3 DNA follows: TGCGCCAGCAGCTTGGACGGCAGGGTAAATCCAAGTGAGCAGTTCTTC.

The rearrangement links TRBV19 to TRBJ1-2; TRBD1 matches at 8 bases. V gave up 7 bases and J gave up 2 bases; unmatched junction bases: 12. Germline CDR1 and CDR2: LNHDA and SQIVND (reference sequence). CDR3 length: 16 amino acids. The CDR3 here is CASTGDRRGINYGYTF. The CDR3 DNA reads TGTGCCAGTACCGGGGACAGGCGAGGAATAAACTATGGCTACACCTTC.

The sample holds one count of this clone. V usage is TRBV18 and J usage is TRBJ2-7; D may be TRBD1 (6 bases). The CDR3 is 15 residues long. Germline CDR1 and CDR2: KGHSH and LQKENI. Between the trimmed V and J ends, which lost 3 bases and 0 bases, there was a span of 12 bases. CDR3 in amino acids: CASSPSNRVSYEQYF. CDR3 DNA sequence: TGTGCCAGCTCACCTTCCAACAGGGTCTCCTACGAGCAGTACTTC.